This T cell receptor beta chain was documented in a study of blood T cells in healthy people across ages. Alongside a J-beta primer mix, a sample-barcoded 5' primer served in a second PCR lasting roughly 7 to 12 cycles. MiXCR, run by TCRdb on the 5' RACE reads, gives a single entry per CDR3 protein. The table shows roughly 2 million distinct CDR3 sequences, with about 50% occurring only once. Healthy individuals of Caucasian origin from Russia, aged roughly 6 to 100, served as donors. CDR1 and CDR2 (germline): MNHEY, SVGAGI. Trimming at V came to 6 bases and at J to 1 base, leaving 5 bases not matched to a gene. The CDR3 runs to 15 residues. The sample holds a few counts of this clonotype.

The clonotype originates from a woman in her thirties or forties in good health. The chain links TRBV6-5 to TRBJ2-5; 10 positions agree with TRBD1. The sequenced sample consisted of blood. CDR3 sequence reads: CASRPRDRGQETQYF. As DNA, the CDR3 is TGTGCCAGCAGGCCCCGGGACAGGGGCCAAGAGACCCAGTACTTC.